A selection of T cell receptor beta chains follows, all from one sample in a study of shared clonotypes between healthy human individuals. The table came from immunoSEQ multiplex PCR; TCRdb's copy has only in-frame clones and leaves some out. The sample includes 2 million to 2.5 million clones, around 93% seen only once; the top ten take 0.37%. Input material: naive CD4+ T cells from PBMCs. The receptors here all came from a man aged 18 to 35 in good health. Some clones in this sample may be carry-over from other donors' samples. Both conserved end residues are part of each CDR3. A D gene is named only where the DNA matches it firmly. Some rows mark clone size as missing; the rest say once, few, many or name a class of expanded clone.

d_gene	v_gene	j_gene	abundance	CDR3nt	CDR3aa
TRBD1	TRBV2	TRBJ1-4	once	TGTGCCAGCAGTTCCCAGGGGGCGAATACTAATGAAAAACTGTTTTTT	CASSSQGANTNEKLFF
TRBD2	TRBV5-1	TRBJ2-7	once	TGCGCCAGCAGCCCACCGGGGACTAGCGGGAGCTCCTACGAGCAGTACTTC	CASSPPGTSGSSYEQYF
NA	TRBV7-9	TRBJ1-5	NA	TGTGCCAGCAGCCAAGATAAGTTACGGTCAGGGGAACATCAGCCCCAGCATTTT	CASSQDKLRSGEHQPQHF
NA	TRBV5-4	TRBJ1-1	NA	TGTGCCAGCAGCGCTATGGACACGAGTATCGGCACTGAAGCTTTCTTT	CASSAMDTSIGTEAFF
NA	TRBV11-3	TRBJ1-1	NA	TGTGCCAGCGCCGGACAAGACACTGAAGCTTTCTTT	CASAGQDTEAFF
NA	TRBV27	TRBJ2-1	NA	TGTGCCAGCAGTCGGTTCCGCGGAAGCTACAATGAGCAGTTCTTC	CASSRFRGSYNEQFF
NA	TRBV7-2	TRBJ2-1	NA	TGTGCCAGCACCCCTATGGACGCCCCCGTTGGGCAGTTCTTC	CASTPMDAPVGQFF
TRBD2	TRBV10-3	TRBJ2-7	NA	TGTGCCATCAGTGAGCCGGGACTAGCGGGAGACTACGAGCAGTACTTC	CAISEPGLAGDYEQYF
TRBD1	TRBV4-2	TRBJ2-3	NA	TGTGCCAGCATTAATACGGACAGGGGGCTGTCAGATACGCAGTATTTT	CASINTDRGLSDTQYF
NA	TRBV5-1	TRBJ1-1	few	TGCGCCAGCAGCTTGGGGGCGACGAACACTGAAGCTTTCTTT	CASSLGATNTEAFF
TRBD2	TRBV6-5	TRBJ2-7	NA	TGTGCCAGCAGTTACTCGTTCTCCGGGAGGGGCTACGAGCAGTACTTC	CASSYSFSGRGYEQYF
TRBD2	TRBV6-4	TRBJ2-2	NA	TGTGCCAGCACGGTTCGTGGCGGGAGTACCCCAGGAACCGGGGAGCTGTTTTTT	CASTVRGGSTPGTGELFF
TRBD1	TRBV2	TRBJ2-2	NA	TGTGCCAGCAGGACCGGGACAGGGGTTTCCGGGGAGCTGTTTTTT	CASRTGTGVSGELFF
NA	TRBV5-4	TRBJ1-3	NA	TGTGCCAGCAGCCCACGGGCCGCCAACACCATATATTTT	CASSPRAANTIYF
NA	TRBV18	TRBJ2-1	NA	TGTGCCAGCTCCCCGCAACTTTCCGGGGATGAGCAGTTCTTC	CASSPQLSGDEQFF
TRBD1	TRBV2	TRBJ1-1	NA	TGTGCCAGCAGGGCCACGACAGGGGGGGCGAACACTGAAGCTTTCTTT	CASRATTGGANTEAFF
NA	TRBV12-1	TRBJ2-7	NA	TGTGCCAGCAGCCCCATAACCGCCGGGACCACTACGGGCTCCTACGAGCAGTACTTC	CASSPITAGTTTGSYEQYF
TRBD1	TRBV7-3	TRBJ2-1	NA	TGTGCCAGCAGCTTCGACAGGGCTTACAATGAGCAGTTCTTC	CASSFDRAYNEQFF
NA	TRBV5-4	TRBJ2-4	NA	TGTGCCAGCAGCCACCTAGGGGCTGGGGCCAAAAACATTCAGTACTTC	CASSHLGAGAKNIQYF
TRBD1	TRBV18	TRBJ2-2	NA	TGTGCCAGCTCAAATACAGGGGACACCGGGGAGCTGTTTTTT	CASSNTGDTGELFF
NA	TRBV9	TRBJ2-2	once	TGTGCCAGCAGCGGGTATATCACGGGGGTGAACACCGGGGAGCTGTTTTTT	CASSGYITGVNTGELFF
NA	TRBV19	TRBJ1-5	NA	TGTGCCAGTAGTATCGGCAGAGATCAGCCCCAGCATTTT	CASSIGRDQPQHF
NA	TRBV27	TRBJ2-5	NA	TGTGCCAGCAGCAGAACCGACAGCCAAGAGACCCAGTACTTC	CASSRTDSQETQYF
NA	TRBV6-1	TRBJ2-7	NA	TGTGCCAGCGGATGGCAGGGGACCTCCTACGAGCAGTACTTC	CASGWQGTSYEQYF
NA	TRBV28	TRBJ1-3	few	TGTGCCAGCAGTTTCTATGGAAACACCATATATTTT	CASSFYGNTIYF
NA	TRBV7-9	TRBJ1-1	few	TGTGCCAGCAGGGATTTGGTGAACACTGAAGCTTTCTTT	CASRDLVNTEAFF
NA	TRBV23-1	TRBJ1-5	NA	TGCGCCAGCAGTCAATCTTGGGCAGCATATAGCAATCAGCCCCAGCATTTT	CASSQSWAAYSNQPQHF
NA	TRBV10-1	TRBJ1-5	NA	TGCGCCAGCAGCCCCGGGGGAGAGGGAAGAAGTCAGCCCCAGCATTTT	CASSPGGEGRSQPQHF
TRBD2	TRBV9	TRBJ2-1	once	TGTGCCAGCAGCGTAGGTTCCAGCGGGGGCTACAATGAGCAGTTCTTC	CASSVGSSGGYNEQFF
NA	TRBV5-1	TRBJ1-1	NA	TGCGCCAGCAGCGCCGGACTTGTACGCACTGAAGCTTTCTTT	CASSAGLVRTEAFF
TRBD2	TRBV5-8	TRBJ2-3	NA	TGTGCCAGCAGCTTGGGAGCGGGGGGTCTTATGGATACGCAGTATTTT	CASSLGAGGLMDTQYF
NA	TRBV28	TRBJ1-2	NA	TGTGCCAGCAGTTTAACCCCCTCGGCCTATGGCTACACCTTC	CASSLTPSAYGYTF